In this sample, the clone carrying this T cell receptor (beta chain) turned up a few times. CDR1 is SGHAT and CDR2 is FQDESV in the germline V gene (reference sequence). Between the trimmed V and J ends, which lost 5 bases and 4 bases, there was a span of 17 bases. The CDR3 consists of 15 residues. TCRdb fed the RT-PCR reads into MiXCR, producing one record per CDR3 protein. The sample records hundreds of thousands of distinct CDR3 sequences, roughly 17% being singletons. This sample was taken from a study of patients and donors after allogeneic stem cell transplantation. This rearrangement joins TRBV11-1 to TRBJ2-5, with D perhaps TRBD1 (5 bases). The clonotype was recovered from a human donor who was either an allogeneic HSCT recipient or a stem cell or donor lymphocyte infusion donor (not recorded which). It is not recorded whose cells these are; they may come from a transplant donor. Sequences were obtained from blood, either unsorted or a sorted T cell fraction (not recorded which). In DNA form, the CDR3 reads TGTGCCAGCAGCACTGCACCCCAGGGTCGAGAGACCCAGTACTTC. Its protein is CASSTAPQGRETQYF.